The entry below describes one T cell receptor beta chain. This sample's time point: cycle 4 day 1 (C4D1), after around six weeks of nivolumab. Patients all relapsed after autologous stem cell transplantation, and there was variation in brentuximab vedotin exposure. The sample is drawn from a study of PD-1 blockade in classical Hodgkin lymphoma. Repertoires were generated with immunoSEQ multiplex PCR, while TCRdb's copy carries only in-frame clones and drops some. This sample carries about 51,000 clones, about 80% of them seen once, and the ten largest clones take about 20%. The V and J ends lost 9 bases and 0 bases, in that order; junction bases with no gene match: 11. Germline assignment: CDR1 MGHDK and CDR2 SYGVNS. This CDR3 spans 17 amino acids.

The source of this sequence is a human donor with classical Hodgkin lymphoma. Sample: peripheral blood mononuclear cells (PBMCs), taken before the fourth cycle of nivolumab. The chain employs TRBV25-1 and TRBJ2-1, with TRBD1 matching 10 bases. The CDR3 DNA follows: TGTGCCAGTTCGGGACAGGGGAATCATAGCTCCTACAATGAGCAGTTCTTC. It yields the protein CASSGQGNHSSYNEQFF.